The present entry profiles one T cell receptor beta chain with its context. The CDR3 is made up of 16 amino acids. The J segment lost 2 bases and the V segment lost 5 bases, leaving 9 bases of the junction unmatched. Germline CDR1 reads SGHAT; CDR2 reads FQNNGV. The sample is drawn from a study of shared T cell receptors in the human thymus. Some clones are missing from TCRdb's copy, which holds only in-frame ones; the method was immunoSEQ multiplex PCR. Found here are hundreds of thousands of clones, roughly 74% of them singletons; the top ten hold 0.013%. Separately, the same data were catalogued under a study of human thymus T cells.

The sample taken for sequencing was thymocytes. The chain couples TRBV11-2 to TRBJ2-1; 7 bases align to TRBD1. This sequence originates from a boy under two years old with a congenital heart defect. CDR3 sequence (DNA): TGTGCCAGCAGCACCCGACAGGGACGCGCCTACAATGAGCAGTTCTTC. It is translated as CASSTRQGRAYNEQFF.